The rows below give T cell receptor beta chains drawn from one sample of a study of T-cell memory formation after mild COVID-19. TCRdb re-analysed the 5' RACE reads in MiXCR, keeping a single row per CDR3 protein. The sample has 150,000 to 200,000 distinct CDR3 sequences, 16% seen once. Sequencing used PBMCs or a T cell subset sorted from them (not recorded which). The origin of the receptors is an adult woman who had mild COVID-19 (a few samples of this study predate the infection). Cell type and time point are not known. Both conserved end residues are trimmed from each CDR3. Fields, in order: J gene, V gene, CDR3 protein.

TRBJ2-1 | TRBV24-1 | ATSAPPPLKGEQF
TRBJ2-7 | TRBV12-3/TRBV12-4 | ASSLSPSGIYEQY
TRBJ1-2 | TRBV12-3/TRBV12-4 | ASTLGAYGYT
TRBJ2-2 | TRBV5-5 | ASSLVSAGELF
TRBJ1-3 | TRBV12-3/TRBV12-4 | ASSPQGTGNTIY
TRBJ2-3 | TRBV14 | ASSLGQGLAITDTQY
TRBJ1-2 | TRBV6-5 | ATQKTGRNYGYT
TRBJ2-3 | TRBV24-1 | ATSDLPGTGPY
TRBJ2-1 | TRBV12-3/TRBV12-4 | ASHSSNLANEQF
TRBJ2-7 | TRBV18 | ASSPTSGRRYEQY
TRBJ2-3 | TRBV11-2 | ASSARTSGYTDTQY
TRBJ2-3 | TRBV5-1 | ASSLRGLEQRTQY
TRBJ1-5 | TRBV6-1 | ASSGQVQPQH
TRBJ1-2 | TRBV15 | ATSRDRTGSGSYT
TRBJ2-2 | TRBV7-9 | ASSFRWAGELF
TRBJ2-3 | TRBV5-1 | ASSITPEMMDTQY
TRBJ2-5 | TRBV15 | ATGRDRVGETQY
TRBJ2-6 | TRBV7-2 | ASSLRLAPGANVLT
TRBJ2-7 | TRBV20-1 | SARGGVDYEQY
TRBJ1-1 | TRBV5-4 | ASSLEAGMNTEAF
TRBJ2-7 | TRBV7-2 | ASSLGGGGPAYEQY
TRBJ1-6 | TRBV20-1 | SARSGGPYNSPLH
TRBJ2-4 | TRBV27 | ASSLEGARNIQY
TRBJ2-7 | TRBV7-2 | ASSLGSDRGSYEQY
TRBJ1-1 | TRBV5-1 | ASSLSGAMNTEAF
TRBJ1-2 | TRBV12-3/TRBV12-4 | ASTPGVGYGYT
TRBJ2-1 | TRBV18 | ASSPPGTGPYNEQF
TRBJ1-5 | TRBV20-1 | SASGANQPQH
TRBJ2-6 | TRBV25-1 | ASMIAGGANVLT
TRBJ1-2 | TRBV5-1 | ASSLETGNRYT
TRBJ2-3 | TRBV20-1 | SAATGGRSTDTQY
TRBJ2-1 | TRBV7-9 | ASSSGQGAGDEQF
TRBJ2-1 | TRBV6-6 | ASSPGGAGGNEQF
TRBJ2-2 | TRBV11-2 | ASSTLAGSVFGELF
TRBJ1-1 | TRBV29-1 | SVLKDRVVTEAF
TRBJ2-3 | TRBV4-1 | ASSQDRGGGRTDTQY
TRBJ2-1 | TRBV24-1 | ATKRGDYNEQF
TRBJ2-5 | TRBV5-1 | ASSLEVGADQETQY
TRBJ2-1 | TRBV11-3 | ASSLGSLAGLNEQF
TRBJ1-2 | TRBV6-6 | ASSPIGSYGYT
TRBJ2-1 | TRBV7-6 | ASSLGSFGGGY
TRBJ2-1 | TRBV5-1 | ASSLEGQGVYNEQF
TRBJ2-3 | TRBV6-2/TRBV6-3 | ASADGTGVRDTQY
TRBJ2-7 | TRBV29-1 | STPGPRPRSGSYEQY
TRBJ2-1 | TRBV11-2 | ASSPGTGAYNEQF
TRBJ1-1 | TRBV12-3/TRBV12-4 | ASSSYGGAGTEAF